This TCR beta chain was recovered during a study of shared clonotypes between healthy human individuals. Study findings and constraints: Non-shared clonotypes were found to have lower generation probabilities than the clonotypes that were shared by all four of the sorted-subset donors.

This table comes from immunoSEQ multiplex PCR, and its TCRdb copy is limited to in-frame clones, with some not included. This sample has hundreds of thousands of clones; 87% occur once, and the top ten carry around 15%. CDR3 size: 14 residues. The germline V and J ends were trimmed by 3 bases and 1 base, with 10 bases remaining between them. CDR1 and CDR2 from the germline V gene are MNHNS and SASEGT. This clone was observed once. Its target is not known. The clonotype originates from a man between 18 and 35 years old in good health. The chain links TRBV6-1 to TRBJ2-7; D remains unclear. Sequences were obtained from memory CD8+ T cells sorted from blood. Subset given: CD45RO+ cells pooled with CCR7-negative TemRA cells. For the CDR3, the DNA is TGTGCCAGCAGTGACTTCCAGCAATCCTACGAGCAGTACTTC. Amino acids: CASSDFQQSYEQYF.